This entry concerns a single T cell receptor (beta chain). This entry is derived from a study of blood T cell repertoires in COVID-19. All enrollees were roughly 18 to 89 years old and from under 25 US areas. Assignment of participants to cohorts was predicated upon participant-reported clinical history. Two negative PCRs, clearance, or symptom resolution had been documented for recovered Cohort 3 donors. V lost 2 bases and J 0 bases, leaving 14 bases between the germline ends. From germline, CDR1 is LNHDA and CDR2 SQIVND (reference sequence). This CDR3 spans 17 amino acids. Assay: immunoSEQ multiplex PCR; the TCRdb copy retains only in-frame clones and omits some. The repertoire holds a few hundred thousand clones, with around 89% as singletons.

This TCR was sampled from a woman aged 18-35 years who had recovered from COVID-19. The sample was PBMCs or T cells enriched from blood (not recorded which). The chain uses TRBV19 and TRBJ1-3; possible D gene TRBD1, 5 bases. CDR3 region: CASSILAGTSSGNTIYF. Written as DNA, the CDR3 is TGTGCCAGTAGTATACTTGCGGGGACGAGCTCTGGAAACACCATATATTTT.